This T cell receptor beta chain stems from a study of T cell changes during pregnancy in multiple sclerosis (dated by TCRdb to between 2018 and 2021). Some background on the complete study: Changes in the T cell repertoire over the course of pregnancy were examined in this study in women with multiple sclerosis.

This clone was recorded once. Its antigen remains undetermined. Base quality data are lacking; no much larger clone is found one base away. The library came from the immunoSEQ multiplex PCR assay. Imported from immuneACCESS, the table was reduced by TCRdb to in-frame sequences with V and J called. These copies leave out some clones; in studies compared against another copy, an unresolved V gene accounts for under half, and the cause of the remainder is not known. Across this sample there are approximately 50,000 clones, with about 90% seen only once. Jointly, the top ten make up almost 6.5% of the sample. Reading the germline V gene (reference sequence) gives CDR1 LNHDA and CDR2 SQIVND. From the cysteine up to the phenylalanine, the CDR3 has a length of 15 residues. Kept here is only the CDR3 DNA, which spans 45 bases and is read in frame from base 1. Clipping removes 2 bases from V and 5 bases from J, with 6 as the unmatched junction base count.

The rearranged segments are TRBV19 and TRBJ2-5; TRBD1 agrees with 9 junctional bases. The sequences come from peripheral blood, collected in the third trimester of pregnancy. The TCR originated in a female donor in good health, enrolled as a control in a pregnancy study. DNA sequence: TGTGCCAGTAGTATAACAGGGGGCGCGAAGGAGACCCAGTACTTC. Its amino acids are CASSITGGAKETQYF.